The 7 T cell receptor beta chains in this list originate from one sample, sequenced in a study of T cell repertoires in cytomegalovirus infection (dated by TCRdb to about 2019). This sample was sequenced with an Illumina HiSeq 1500. TCRdb itself trimmed the public reads at Q25 with fastp, ran MiXCR and retained productive beta chains. Records with the same CDR3 protein are collapsed into one entry carrying the most frequent genes and DNA. The sample yields around 450,000 distinct CDR3 sequences; approximately 30% were counted once. 12% to 15% of the sample is held by the ten biggest clonotypes. Material: PBMCs. These receptors were taken from a human donor in good health (CMV status not recorded). Some clones in this sample may be carry-over from other donors' samples.

The gene calls are TRBV2 and TRBJ1-2; 7 bases are shared with TRBD1. Trimming at V came to 8 bases and at J to 4 bases, leaving 7 bases not matched to a gene. This CDR3 comprises 13 residues. Germline assignment: CDR1 SNHLY and CDR2 FYNNEI. The CDR3 loop is CASPGGATYGYTF. The CDR3 DNA sequence: TGTGCCAGCCCAGGGGGGGCGACCTATGGCTACACCTTC.

This clonotype appeared once. The chain joins TRBV5-1 to TRBJ1-1; no firm D call. The germline gives CDR1 SGHRS, CDR2 YFSETQ. Deletions cut 0 bases from V and 1 base from J, with 10 bases between. The CDR3 has 15 residues. The CDR3 protein is CASSLEWAANTEAFF. The CDR3 region has the DNA TGCGCCAGCAGCTTGGAGTGGGCAGCGAACACTGAAGCTTTCTTT.

This clonotype was recorded only once. This chain uses TRBV29-1 with TRBJ1-1; D may be TRBD1 (5 bases). CDR3 length: 12 amino acids. Deletions cut 7 bases from V and 5 bases from J, with 14 bases between. CDR1 and CDR2 from the germline V gene are SQVTM and ANQGSEA. CDR3 in DNA: TGCAGCGCTGATCCCGGGGGGACTGAAGCTTTCTTT. Translated, it gives CSADPGGTEAFF.

V gene TRBV20-1 combines with J gene TRBJ2-1; 7 bases match TRBD2. CDR1 and CDR2 from the germline V gene are DFQATT and SNEGSKA (reference sequence). The J segment lost 6 bases and the V segment lost 1 base, leaving 9 bases of the junction unmatched. The CDR3 consists of 15 residues. CDR3 amino acids: CSARVPGGGGNEQFF. DNA of the CDR3: TGCAGTGCTAGAGTACCTGGGGGGGGGGGCAATGAGCAGTTCTTC.

At least ten counts were recorded for this clonotype. V is TRBV6-1 and J is TRBJ2-1; possible D gene TRBD1, 6 bases. Looked up from germline, CDR1 is MNHNS and CDR2 is SASEGT. The CDR3 covers 16 residues. With 5 bases removed from V and 4 bases from J, the gap between germline ends came to 18 bases. The CDR3: CASSSDSPVPYNEQFF. Here the CDR3 DNA reads TGTGCCAGCAGTTCGGACAGCCCTGTGCCTTACAATGAGCAGTTCTTC.

This clonotype was found a few times. This chain connects TRBV12-3 or TRBV12-4 to TRBJ1-5; D ambiguous. The germline V and J ends were trimmed by 3 bases and 0 bases, with 9 bases remaining between them. The CDR3 is 15 amino acids. The CDR3 region has the DNA TGTGCCAGCAGTTTCGTACATAATAGCAATCAGCCCCAGCATTTT. It encodes CASSFVHNSNQPQHF.

This clonotype showed up many times. The chain joins TRBV7-2 to TRBJ2-5; D is ambiguous. V was trimmed by 3 bases and J by 9 bases, leaving 14 bases between them. The length of the CDR3 is 13 residues. Germline V gene lookup returns CDR1 SGHTA and CDR2 FQGNSA. CDR3 loop: CASSFPPVLSQYF. The CDR3, as DNA: TGTGCCAGCAGCTTCCCCCCCGTCTTGTCCCAGTACTTC.